One and the same sample provided the 20 T cell receptor beta chains below, sequenced in a study of Ad26.COV2.S vaccination and SARS-CoV-2 variants. This sample's treatment: around 19 received Ad26.COV2.S at low or high dose, single or two shots; several received placebo; per-sample allocation not given. Collection of the samples took place on day 63 after the first injection of vaccine or placebo. Libraries were prepared by immunoSEQ multiplex PCR; TCRdb keeps only in-frame clonotypes and omits some of them. The sample consists of some 460,000 clones, roughly nine tenths of them appearing once. Sequencing was performed on peripheral blood, taken in a trial of Ad26.COV2.S vaccine versus placebo. These receptors were taken from a person aged 18-65 years who received the Ad26.COV2.S COVID-19 vaccine or a placebo.

J is TRBJ2-1 and V is TRBV9; 14 bases align to TRBD2. Germline CDR1 is SGDLS and CDR2 is YYNGEE. The trim removed 4 bases at V and 2 bases at J, leaving 8 bases unmatched. The CDR3 runs to 18 residues. The CDR3 bases are TGTGCCAGCAGCTCCAAAGGGACTAGCGGGAGTACCTACAATGAGCAGTTCTTC. Translating it yields CASSSKGTSGSTYNEQFF.

CDR3 amino acids: CASSYLAGGYNEQFF. CDR3 coding DNA: TGTGCCAGCAGTTACTTAGCGGGAGGGTACAATGAGCAGTTCTTC. This sequence joins TRBV28 and TRBJ2-1; 11 positions agree with TRBD2. This CDR3 contains 15 residues. Germline lookup yields CDR1 MDHEN and CDR2 SYDVKM. J was trimmed by 4 bases and V by 4 bases; bases with no gene match: 3.

The chain combines TRBV29-1 with TRBJ1-4; D gene unclear. The CDR3 is 13 amino acids. Germline V gene lookup returns CDR1 SQVTM and CDR2 ANQGSEA. The CDR3 spells CTFKDGPNEKLFF. Here the CDR3 DNA reads TGCACCTTTAAGGACGGCCCTAATGAAAAACTGTTTTTT.

This clone came up a few times. The chain recombines TRBV7-9 with TRBJ2-1, with D possibly being TRBD2 (5 bases). V was cut by 2 bases and J by 4 bases, with 6 bases left in between. In germline, CDR1 is SEHNR, CDR2 FQNEAQ (reference sequence). The CDR3 covers 13 residues. CDR3 nucleotides: TGTGCCAGCAGCTTAACTAGTTACAATGAGCAGTTCTTC. This translates into CASSLTSYNEQFF. Looking up the rest from reference TRBV7-9 and TRBJ2-1 gives the full variable domain: DTGVSQNPRHKITKRGQNVTFRCDPISEHNRLYWYRQTLGQGPEFLTYFQNEAQLEKSRLLSDRFSAERPKGSFSTLEIQRTEQGDSAMYLCASSLTSYNEQFFGPGTRLTVL.

J is TRBJ2-3 and V is TRBV20-1, with D perhaps matching TRBD1 (5 bases). Per the germline V gene, CDR1 is DFQATT and CDR2 is SNEGSKA (reference sequence). The CDR3 sequence is 11 residues long. Trimming shortened V by 6 bases and J by 5 bases, and 9 bases separated the two germline ends. The CDR3 nucleotides are TGCAGTGCCAGGGTAGGAGATACGCAGTATTTT. It encodes CSARVGDTQYF.

J is TRBJ2-2 and V is TRBV5-1; D uncertain. The germline V gene encodes CDR1 SGHRS and CDR2 YFSETQ. This CDR3 has 16 amino acids. V was pared by 0 bases and J by 4 bases, with 13 bases between. The CDR3 spells CASSLGGTSGTGELFF. The CDR3 nucleotides are TGCGCCAGCAGCTTGGGAGGCACCTCCGGCACCGGGGAGCTGTTTTTT. The full variable domain, rest sourced from reference TRBV5-1 and TRBJ2-2, is KAGVTQTPRYLIKTRGQQVTLSCSPISGHRSVSWYQQTPGQGLQFLFEYFSETQRNKGNFPGRFSGRQFSNSRSEMNVSTLELGDSALYLCASSLGGTSGTGELFFGEGSRLTVL.

The chain joins TRBV7-8 to TRBJ1-4; D is ambiguous. Per the germline V gene, CDR1 is SGHVS and CDR2 is FQNEAQ. The CDR3 loop spans 16 amino acids. The V gene lost 1 base and the J gene lost 7 bases, with 16 bases spanning the gap. The CDR3 DNA reads TGTGCCAGCAGCTTAGGTAGACCGAGCCTCGGTGAAAAACTGTTTTTT. Its protein is CASSLGRPSLGEKLFF.

As to this clone: At one of its ends the junction is not consistent with the germline gene, which may arise from a read error. The chain uses TRBV6-5 and TRBJ1-2, with 8 bases fitting TRBD1. Germline V gene lookup returns CDR1 MNHEY and CDR2 SVGAGI. This CDR3 has 10 residues. The CDR3 bases are TGTGCCAGCAATCCGGACAGGGCCATCTTC. The encoded protein is CASNPDRAIF.

The chain has TRBV25-1 and TRBJ1-2, with 7 bases matching TRBD1. V shed 1 base, J shed 0 bases, and the junction held 5 bases outside the gene matches. This CDR3 spans 16 amino acids. The germline gives CDR1 MGHDK, CDR2 SYGVNS. The CDR3 nucleotides are TGTGCCAGCAGTGAATTCGGGGACAGTTCTAACTATGGCTACACCTTC. As protein: CASSEFGDSSNYGYTF.

The V and J genes are TRBV29-1 and TRBJ2-2, with D unresolved. The germline CDR1 and CDR2 sequences are SQVTM and ANQGSEA. V lost 7 bases and J lost 7, with 10 bases in between. The CDR3 sequence is 11 residues long. CDR3 sequence: CSAKDGGELFF. The CDR3 region has the DNA TGCAGCGCCAAAGACGGCGGGGAGCTGTTTTTT.

The chain employs TRBV7-9 and TRBJ1-5; D remains ambiguous. The CDR3 length is 15 residues. Per the germline V gene, CDR1 is SEHNR and CDR2 is FQNEAQ (reference sequence). V was shortened by 1 base and J by 2 bases, with 9 bases between the two germline ends. DNA of the CDR3: TGTGCCAGCAGCTTAGGAGGACGGGGCAATCAGCCCCAGCATTTT. Translation gives CASSLGGRGNQPQHF.

V is TRBV5-1 and J is TRBJ1-1; D is undetermined. Germline CDR1 and CDR2: SGHRS and YFSETQ. The CDR3 totals 12 residues. Trimming left V 0 bases short and J 7 bases short, with 7 bases between. The CDR3 region has the DNA TGCGCCAGCAGCTTGGACGGGTTTGAAGCTTTCTTT. This gives the protein CASSLDGFEAFF.

A single count supports this clone. The chain recombines TRBV7-9 with TRBJ2-7, with D unresolved. The ends were cut back, 5 bases at V and 6 bases at J, with 11 bases in the middle. Germline loops: CDR1 SEHNR, CDR2 FQNEAQ (reference sequence). The CDR3 runs 12 residues. CDR3 DNA: TGTGCCAGCAGCCTCGAGTACGGCGAGCAGTACTTC. Its translation is CASSLEYGEQYF. Supplemented by reference TRBV7-9 and TRBJ2-7, the full variable domain reads DTGVSQNPRHKITKRGQNVTFRCDPISEHNRLYWYRQTLGQGPEFLTYFQNEAQLEKSRLLSDRFSAERPKGSFSTLEIQRTEQGDSAMYLCASSLEYGEQYFGPGTRLTVT.

This chain connects TRBV11-2 to TRBJ2-7; D is perhaps TRBD1 (6 bases). The germline gives CDR1 SGHAT, CDR2 FQNNGV. CDR3 length equals 15 residues. V gave up 5 bases and J gave up 2 bases, with 16 bases separating them. CDR3 amino acids: CASSPRTEMTYEQYF. CDR3 nucleotides: TGTGCCAGCAGCCCCAGGACAGAAATGACCTACGAGCAGTACTTC. Combining the CDR3 with reference TRBV11-2 and TRBJ2-7 gives the whole variable domain EAGVAQSPRYKIIEKRQSVAFWCNPISGHATLYWYQQILGQGPKLLIQFQNNGVVDDSQLPKDRFSAERLKGVDSTLKIQPAKLEDSAVYLCASSPRTEMTYEQYFGPGTRLTVT.

The V gene is TRBV10-2, the J gene TRBJ1-1; D not certain. Trimming cost V 10 bases and J 1 base, with 13 bases left between them. CDR1 and CDR2 from the germline V gene are WSHSY and SAAADI. The CDR3 spans 13 residues. The CDR3 loop is CATTVPENTEAFF. The CDR3 DNA is TGCGCCACAACAGTACCAGAGAACACTGAAGCTTTCTTT.

This clone occurred once. J is TRBJ1-2 and V is TRBV6-5; D unclear. Germline CDR1 is MNHEY and CDR2 is SVGAGI. The ends were cut back, 6 bases at V and 3 bases at J, with 11 bases in the middle. This CDR3 has 13 residues. CDR3 DNA: TGTGCCAGCAGCCCCGACATTTACTATGGCTACACCTTC. This encodes CASSPDIYYGYTF.

The rearrangement joins TRBV4-3 to TRBJ2-2, with D maybe TRBD1 (5 bases). This CDR3 has 15 amino acids. Germline lookup yields CDR1 LGHNA and CDR2 YSLEER. The V end lost 2 bases, the J end lost 3 bases, and 10 bases lay between the germline ends. In DNA, the CDR3 is TGCGCCAGCAGCCAACTGGACACCTACACCGGGGAGCTGTTTTTT. Protein product: CASSQLDTYTGELFF.

The V and J genes are TRBV5-1 and TRBJ2-1; D unclear. Germline CDR1 and CDR2: SGHRS and YFSETQ. The CDR3 is made up of 16 amino acids. V lost 0 bases and J lost 1, with 11 bases in between. CDR3 sequence reads: CASSLVGRFSYNEQFF. The CDR3 DNA is TGCGCCAGCAGCTTGGTAGGGCGGTTTTCCTACAATGAGCAGTTCTTC.

This sequence joins TRBV30 and TRBJ1-4; TRBD1 might be the D (5 bases). V was pared by 7 bases and J by 7 bases, with 16 bases between. The CDR3 consists of 13 residues. CDR1 is GTSNPN and CDR2 is SVGIG in the germline V gene (reference sequence). The CDR3 sequence: CASFRGSSEKLFF. CDR3 nucleotide sequence: TGTGCCTCATTTAGGGGATCCAGTGAAAAACTGTTTTTT.

This clone was detected only a few times. CDR3 sequence reads: CASSFGRGTEAFF. In nucleotides, the CDR3 is TGTGCCAGCAGTTTCGGCAGGGGCACTGAAGCTTTCTTT. The chain has TRBV27 and TRBJ1-1; a possible D gene is TRBD1 (6 bases). CDR3 length: 13 residues. Trimming took 3 bases from V and 4 from J, leaving 9 bases between them. The germline V gene encodes CDR1 MNHEY and CDR2 SMNVEV (reference sequence).